The T cell receptor (beta chain) under discussion was sequenced for a study of T-cell memory formation after mild COVID-19. Study-wide findings and caveats: Clones that shrank (day 15 to 85) were balanced CD4/CD8, whereas later expanders leaned CD4+. Contracting CD4+ clones were located mainly in CM and EM, and CD8+ clones in EMRA.

This clonotype was observed a handful of times. Its antigen is unidentified. TCR alpha and TCR beta cDNA libraries carrying sample barcodes and UMIs were produced by 5'RACE using constant-segment primers. TCRdb ran MiXCR on the 5' RACE reads and lists one entry per CDR3 protein. The top ten hold roughly an eighth of the sample, which has about 470,000 distinct CDR3 sequences, about 20% seen once. Sequenced sample: PBMCs or a T cell subset sorted from them (not recorded which). The source of this sequence is an adult woman who had mild COVID-19 (a few samples of this study predate the infection). Cell type and time point are not known.

The CDR3 region has the DNA TGCAGTGCTTCGAGGACAGGGGGCTTATCCTACGAGCAGTACTTC. Protein product: CSASRTGGLSYEQYF. The V and J genes are TRBV20-1 and TRBJ2-7, with 11 bases fitting TRBD1. After removal of 5 bases from V and 1 base from J, the junction contained 7 bases not matched to a gene. Germline assignment: CDR1 DFQATT and CDR2 SNEGSKA (reference sequence). CDR3 length: 15 amino acids.